The 5 T cell receptor beta chains given below trace back to one sample, sequenced in a study of OX40 agonist ivuxolimab in advanced cancers. Repertoires were generated with immunoSEQ multiplex PCR, while TCRdb's copy carries only in-frame clones and drops some. Of roughly 75,000 clones listed, 85% to 90% were seen once; the top ten hold approximately 13%. The sample in question was CD4+ or CD8+ T cells sorted from blood, obtained in a trial of the OX40 agonist ivuxolimab. These receptors were obtained from an adult with an advanced solid tumor such as melanoma, head and neck, liver or kidney cancer.

This clone appeared a single time. One junction end disagrees with the germline gene, perhaps due to a read error. The rearrangement links TRBV7-7 to TRBJ2-5; 7 positions agree with TRBD2. This CDR3 spans 14 amino acids. CDR1 SSHAT and CDR2 FNYEAQ come from the germline V gene (reference sequence). The CDR3 here is CASSLNPGGETQYF. The CDR3 region has the DNA TGTGCTAGCAGCTTAAACCCGGGGGGAGAGACCCAGTACTTC.

The chain employs TRBV28 and TRBJ2-3; 8 positions match TRBD2. The CDR3 is made up of 15 amino acids. Germline values: CDR1 MDHEN, CDR2 SYDVKM. The trim removed 7 bases at V and 3 bases at J, leaving 9 bases unmatched. The CDR3 coding sequence is TGTGCCAGCAACTTAGCGGGGCGGGCTACAGATACGCAGTATTTT. Translation gives CASNLAGRATDTQYF.

The J gene is TRBJ1-1, the V gene TRBV11-3, with D unclear. The germline V gene encodes CDR1 SGHNT and CDR2 YENEEA. Trimming removed 1 base at V and 11 bases at J, with 17 bases between. This CDR3 spans 14 amino acids. CDR3 in amino acids: CASSLGAQSRQAFF. The CDR3 bases are TGTGCCAGCAGCTTAGGTGCGCAGTCCCGGCAGGCTTTCTTT.

Details on this clone: The junction departs from germline at one end; a sequencing error may be responsible. The genes are TRBV19 and TRBJ1-1; 10 bases are shared with TRBD1. In germline, CDR1 is LNHDA, CDR2 SQIVND (reference sequence). There are 15 residues in the CDR3. In nucleotides, the CDR3 is TGTGCCAGTAGTTTAGACAGGGGGCGAGGCACTGAAGCTTTCTTT. Encoded protein: CASSLDRGRGTEAFF. The whole variable domain, filled in from reference TRBV19 and TRBJ1-1, reads DGGITQSPKYLFRKEGQNVTLSCEQNLNHDAMYWYRQDPGQGLRLIYYSQIVNDFQKGDIAEGYSVSREKKESFPLTVTSAQKNPTAFYLCASSLDRGRGTEAFFGQGTRLTVV.

V and J are TRBV15 and TRBJ2-5; TRBD1 agrees at 7 bases. The CDR3 totals 14 residues. V lost 3 bases, J lost 5 bases, and 6 bases stayed unmatched. CDR1 and CDR2 from the germline V gene are LNHNV and YYDKDF (reference sequence). This chain's CDR3 is CATSRERGLETQYF. The CDR3 DNA sequence: TGTGCCACCAGCAGGGAAAGGGGGCTGGAGACCCAGTACTTC.